These T cell receptor beta chains were read from a single sample in a study of shared clonotypes between healthy human individuals. Data came from immunoSEQ multiplex PCR; TCRdb stores just in-frame clones and leaves some out. The sample lists about 120,000 clones; around 68% were seen once. The sequencing sample was made of memory CD8+ T cells sorted from blood. The receptors originated from a woman in her 30s in good health. Both conserved end residues are part of each CDR3. Each record gives: D gene, V gene, J gene, clone size, CDR3 DNA, CDR3 protein. The D gene is left open where the match is weak. Size is stated for part of the rows, as once, few or many counts, or as a class when the clone is expanded.

D gene: NA
V gene: TRBV11-2
J gene: TRBJ2-1
clone size: NA
CDR3 DNA: TGTGCCAGCAGCTTAGAATATGGGACCCTGGGTGAGCAGTTCTTC
CDR3 protein: CASSLEYGTLGEQFF

D gene: NA
V gene: TRBV25-1
J gene: TRBJ2-5
clone size: NA
CDR3 DNA: TGTGCCAGCAGTACATCGGGGAGTCCGAGAGAGACCCAGTACTTC
CDR3 protein: CASSTSGSPRETQYF

D gene: NA
V gene: TRBV6-1
J gene: TRBJ2-7
clone size: few
CDR3 DNA: TGTGCCAGCAGCTGGGAGACGCCCTACGAGCAGTACTTC
CDR3 protein: CASSWETPYEQYF

D gene: TRBD2
V gene: TRBV5-1
J gene: TRBJ2-5
clone size: few
CDR3 DNA: TGCGCCAGCAGCCTCAGTAGCGGGAGATCTGGAGAGACCCAGTACTTC
CDR3 protein: CASSLSSGRSGETQYF

D gene: NA
V gene: TRBV15
J gene: TRBJ2-5
clone size: many
CDR3 DNA: TGTGCCACCAGCAGAGATGGGGGTACGGGCGCGGAGACCCAGTACTTC
CDR3 protein: CATSRDGGTGAETQYF

D gene: NA
V gene: TRBV5-4
J gene: TRBJ1-1
clone size: few
CDR3 DNA: TGTGCCAGCAGCTTGGCGGGCCGGGACTTCTTT
CDR3 protein: CASSLAGRDFF

D gene: NA
V gene: TRBV16
J gene: TRBJ1-1
clone size: NA
CDR3 DNA: TGTGCCAGCAGCCATCGGATCTATACAGGGCACACTGAAGCTTTCTTT
CDR3 protein: CASSHRIYTGHTEAFF

D gene: NA
V gene: TRBV10-3
J gene: TRBJ1-3
clone size: NA
CDR3 DNA: TGTGCCATCAGTGAGTCGATTATTACCTACCGTCAGGGAAACACCATATATTTT
CDR3 protein: CAISESIITYRQGNTIYF

D gene: NA
V gene: TRBV7-8
J gene: TRBJ1-2
clone size: NA
CDR3 DNA: TGTGCCAGCAGCCTAAGAGGGGATGGCTACACCTTC
CDR3 protein: CASSLRGDGYTF

D gene: NA
V gene: TRBV19
J gene: TRBJ1-5
clone size: once
CDR3 DNA: TGTGCCAGTAGTTACCAGCTCAATCAGCCCCAGCATTTT
CDR3 protein: CASSYQLNQPQHF

D gene: NA
V gene: TRBV27
J gene: TRBJ2-7
clone size: NA
CDR3 DNA: TGTGCCAGCAGTTTATCAACTGACAGTTTCGAGCAGTACTTC
CDR3 protein: CASSLSTDSFEQYF

D gene: TRBD1
V gene: TRBV11-3
J gene: TRBJ2-7
clone size: NA
CDR3 DNA: TGTGCCAGCAGCCATACAGGGGCATCCTACGAGCAGTACTTC
CDR3 protein: CASSHTGASYEQYF

D gene: NA
V gene: TRBV6-4
J gene: TRBJ2-2
clone size: NA
CDR3 DNA: TGTGCCAGCAGTGATGACAGGACACAAACCGGGGAGCTGTTTTTT
CDR3 protein: CASSDDRTQTGELFF

D gene: NA
V gene: TRBV27
J gene: TRBJ1-4
clone size: NA
CDR3 DNA: TGTGCCAGCAGGAAAGCAACTAATGAAAAACTGTTTTTT
CDR3 protein: CASRKATNEKLFF

D gene: TRBD2
V gene: TRBV2
J gene: TRBJ2-3
clone size: NA
CDR3 DNA: TGTGCCAGCAGCCTACTTCTAGCGGGAGAACTCCCAGATACGCAGTATTTT
CDR3 protein: CASSLLLAGELPDTQYF

D gene: NA
V gene: TRBV7-9
J gene: TRBJ2-1
clone size: NA
CDR3 DNA: TGTGCCAGCAGCCAAGATAGCGAAGTGCAGTTCTTC
CDR3 protein: CASSQDSEVQFF

D gene: TRBD1
V gene: TRBV28
J gene: TRBJ2-7
clone size: NA
CDR3 DNA: TGTGCCAGCAAGCGGACAGGGCGGTACGAGCAGTACTTC
CDR3 protein: CASKRTGRYEQYF

D gene: TRBD2
V gene: TRBV15
J gene: TRBJ2-1
clone size: NA
CDR3 DNA: TGTGCCACCAACAGCGGGAGGGACAATGAGCAGTTCTTC
CDR3 protein: CATNSGRDNEQFF

D gene: NA
V gene: TRBV6-5
J gene: TRBJ2-1
clone size: NA
CDR3 DNA: TGTGCCAGCAGTTACTCCTTTGGCTGGGGCGAGTTCTTC
CDR3 protein: CASSYSFGWGEFF

D gene: TRBD1
V gene: TRBV28
J gene: TRBJ1-2
clone size: NA
CDR3 DNA: TGTGCCAGCAGGACAGGGGGCAGCTTTTATAATGTCTATGGCTACACCTTC
CDR3 protein: CASRTGGSFYNVYGYTF

D gene: NA
V gene: TRBV7-8
J gene: TRBJ2-1
clone size: NA
CDR3 DNA: TGTGCCAGCAGCCCCAATCGGGATGGTGAGCAGTTCTTC
CDR3 protein: CASSPNRDGEQFF

D gene: TRBD1
V gene: TRBV5-3
J gene: TRBJ2-1
clone size: NA
CDR3 DNA: TGTGCCAGAAGCCGTCTCCGGGACAGGTTCTTCTTC
CDR3 protein: CARSRLRDRFFF

D gene: TRBD1
V gene: TRBV28
J gene: TRBJ1-2
clone size: few
CDR3 DNA: TGTGCCAGCAGTAGACAGGGGCAGATCTATGGCTACACCTTC
CDR3 protein: CASSRQGQIYGYTF

D gene: TRBD1
V gene: TRBV15
J gene: TRBJ1-4
clone size: NA
CDR3 DNA: TGTGCCACCAGCGGCGGGACAGGGGGGAATGAAAAACTGTTTTTT
CDR3 protein: CATSGGTGGNEKLFF

D gene: TRBD1
V gene: TRBV7-2
J gene: TRBJ1-1
clone size: few
CDR3 DNA: TGTGCCAGCAGCCCAGGACAGGGATGGAACACTGAAGCTTTCTTT
CDR3 protein: CASSPGQGWNTEAFF

D gene: NA
V gene: TRBV27
J gene: TRBJ1-1
clone size: NA
CDR3 DNA: TGTGCCAGCAGTTGGGCGACAGGGAACACTGAAGCTTTCTTT
CDR3 protein: CASSWATGNTEAFF

D gene: TRBD2
V gene: TRBV5-5
J gene: TRBJ2-7
clone size: once
CDR3 DNA: TGTGCCAGCAGCTTGGGACTAGCGGGAGATCGAGGTTTAAACGAGCAGTACTTC
CDR3 protein: CASSLGLAGDRGLNEQYF

D gene: NA
V gene: TRBV5-1
J gene: TRBJ2-7
clone size: few
CDR3 DNA: TGCGCCAGCAGCTTGAGCGGATTGTACGAGCAGTACTTC
CDR3 protein: CASSLSGLYEQYF

D gene: TRBD2
V gene: TRBV7-2
J gene: TRBJ2-7
clone size: NA
CDR3 DNA: TGCGCCAGCAGCCACCCGGGACTAGGTTGGCGGCTGTACTTC
CDR3 protein: CASSHPGLGWRLYF

D gene: TRBD1
V gene: TRBV25-1
J gene: TRBJ2-7
clone size: NA
CDR3 DNA: TGTGCCAGCAGTGAATCCGGACAGGGGAAATACGAGCAGTACTTC
CDR3 protein: CASSESGQGKYEQYF

D gene: NA
V gene: TRBV7-6
J gene: TRBJ2-7
clone size: many
CDR3 DNA: TGTGCCAGCAGTCCCCGAGACAACTCCTACGAGCAGTACTTC
CDR3 protein: CASSPRDNSYEQYF

D gene: TRBD2
V gene: TRBV10-3
J gene: TRBJ2-2
clone size: NA
CDR3 DNA: TGTGCCATCAGTGAATCCGGGGGACTACCTACCGGGGAGCTGTTTTTT
CDR3 protein: CAISESGGLPTGELFF

D gene: NA
V gene: TRBV15
J gene: TRBJ2-7
clone size: many
CDR3 DNA: TGTGCCACCAGCAGGGTCCCGGACCCAACCTACGAGCAGTACTTC
CDR3 protein: CATSRVPDPTYEQYF

D gene: NA
V gene: TRBV4-1
J gene: TRBJ2-6
clone size: NA
CDR3 DNA: TGCGCCAGCAGCCAAGGTCGCCAGCGCTCCTCTGGGGCCAACGTCCTGACTTTC
CDR3 protein: CASSQGRQRSSGANVLTF

D gene: NA
V gene: TRBV6-1
J gene: TRBJ1-2
clone size: NA
CDR3 DNA: TGTGCCAGCTCAACCCTTGGACGGGACTATGGCTACACCTTC
CDR3 protein: CASSTLGRDYGYTF